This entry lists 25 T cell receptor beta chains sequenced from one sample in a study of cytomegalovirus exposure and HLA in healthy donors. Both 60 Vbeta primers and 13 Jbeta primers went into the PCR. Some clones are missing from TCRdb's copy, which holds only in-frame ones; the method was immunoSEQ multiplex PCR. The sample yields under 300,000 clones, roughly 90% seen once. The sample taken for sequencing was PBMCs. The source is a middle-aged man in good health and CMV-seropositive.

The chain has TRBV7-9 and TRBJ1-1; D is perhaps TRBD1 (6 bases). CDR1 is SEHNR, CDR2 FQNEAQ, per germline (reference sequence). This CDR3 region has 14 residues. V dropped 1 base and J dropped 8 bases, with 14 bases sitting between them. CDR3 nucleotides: TGTGCCAGCAGCTTAGTGGCAGGGGAGAGGGAAGCTTTCTTT. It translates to CASSLVAGEREAFF.

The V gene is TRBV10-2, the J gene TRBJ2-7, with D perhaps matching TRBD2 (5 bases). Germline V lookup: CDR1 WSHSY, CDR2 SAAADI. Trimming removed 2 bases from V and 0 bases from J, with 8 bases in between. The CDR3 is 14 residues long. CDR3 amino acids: CASSEGLGSYEQYF. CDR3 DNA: TGCGCCAGCAGTGAGGGACTGGGCTCCTACGAGCAGTACTTC.

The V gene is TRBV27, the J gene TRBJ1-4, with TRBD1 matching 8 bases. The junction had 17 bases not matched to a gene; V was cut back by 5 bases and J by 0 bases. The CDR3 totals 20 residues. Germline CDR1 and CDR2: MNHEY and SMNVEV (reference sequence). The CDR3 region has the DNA TGTGCCAGCAGTCTCAGGGGAGGGGGCAGGGGGCAAACAACTAATGAAAAACTGTTTTTT. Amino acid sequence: CASSLRGGGRGQTTNEKLFF.

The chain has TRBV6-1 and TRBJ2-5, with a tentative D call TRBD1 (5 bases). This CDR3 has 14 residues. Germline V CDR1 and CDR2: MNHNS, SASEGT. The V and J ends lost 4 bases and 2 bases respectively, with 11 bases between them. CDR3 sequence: CASSAFRGQETQYF. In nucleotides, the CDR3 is TGTGCCAGCAGTGCGTTTAGGGGTCAAGAGACCCAGTACTTC.

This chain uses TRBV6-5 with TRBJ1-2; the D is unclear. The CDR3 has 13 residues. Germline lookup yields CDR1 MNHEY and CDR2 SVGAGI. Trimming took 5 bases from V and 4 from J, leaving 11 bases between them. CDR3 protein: CASSRTAGYGYTF. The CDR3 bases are TGTGCCAGCAGTAGAACAGCAGGCTATGGCTACACCTTC.

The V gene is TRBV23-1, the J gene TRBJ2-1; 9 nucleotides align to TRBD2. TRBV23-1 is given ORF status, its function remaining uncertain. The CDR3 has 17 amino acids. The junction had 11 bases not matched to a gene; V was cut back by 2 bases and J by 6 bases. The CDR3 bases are TGCGCCAGCAGTCAACGGCTGCGCGGGAGGGCCGCCAATGAGCAGTTCTTC. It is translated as CASSQRLRGRAANEQFF.

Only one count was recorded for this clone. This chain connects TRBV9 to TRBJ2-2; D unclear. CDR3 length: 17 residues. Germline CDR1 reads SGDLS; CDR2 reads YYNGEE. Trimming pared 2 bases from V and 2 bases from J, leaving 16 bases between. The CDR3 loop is CASSVEVTSINTGELFF. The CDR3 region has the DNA TGTGCCAGCAGCGTCGAGGTCACGTCCATCAACACCGGGGAGCTGTTTTTT.

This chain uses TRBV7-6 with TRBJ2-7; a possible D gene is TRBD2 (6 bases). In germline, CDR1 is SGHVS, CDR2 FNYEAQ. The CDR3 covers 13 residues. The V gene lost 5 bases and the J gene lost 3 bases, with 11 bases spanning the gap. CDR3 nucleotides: TGTGCCAGCAGCCGGGGACTTTACTACGAGCAGTACTTC. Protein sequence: CASSRGLYYEQYF.

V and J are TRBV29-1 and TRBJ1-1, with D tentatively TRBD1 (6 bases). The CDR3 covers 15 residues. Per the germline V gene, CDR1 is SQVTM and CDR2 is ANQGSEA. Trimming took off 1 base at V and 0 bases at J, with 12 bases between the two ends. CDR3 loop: CSVEGLKGVNTEAFF. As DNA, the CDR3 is TGCAGCGTTGAAGGTTTAAAGGGGGTGAACACTGAAGCTTTCTTT.

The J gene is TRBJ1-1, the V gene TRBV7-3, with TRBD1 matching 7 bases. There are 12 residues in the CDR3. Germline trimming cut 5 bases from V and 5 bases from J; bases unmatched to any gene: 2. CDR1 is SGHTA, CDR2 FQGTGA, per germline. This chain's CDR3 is CASSQGGTEAFF. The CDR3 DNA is TGTGCCAGCAGCCAGGGGGGTACTGAAGCTTTCTTT.

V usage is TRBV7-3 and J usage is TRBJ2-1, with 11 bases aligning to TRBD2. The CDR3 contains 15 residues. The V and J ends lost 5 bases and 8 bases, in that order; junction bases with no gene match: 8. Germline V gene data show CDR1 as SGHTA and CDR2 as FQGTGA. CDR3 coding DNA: TGTGCCAGCAGCCTTAGCGGGAGGGCCGTTGATGAGCAGTTCTTC. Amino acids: CASSLSGRAVDEQFF. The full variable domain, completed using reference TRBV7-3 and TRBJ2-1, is GAGVSQTPSNKVTEKGKYVELRCDPISGHTALYWYRQSLGQGPEFLIYFQGTGAADDSGLPNDRFFAVRPEGSVSTLKIQRTERGDSAVYLCASSLSGRAVDEQFFGPGTRLTVL.

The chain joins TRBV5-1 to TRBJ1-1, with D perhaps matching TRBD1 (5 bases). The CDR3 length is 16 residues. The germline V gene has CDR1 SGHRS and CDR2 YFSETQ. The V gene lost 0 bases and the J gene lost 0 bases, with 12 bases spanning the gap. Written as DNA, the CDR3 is TGCGCCAGCAGCTTGGCCCAGGGCCTTCTGAACACTGAAGCTTTCTTT. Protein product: CASSLAQGLLNTEAFF.

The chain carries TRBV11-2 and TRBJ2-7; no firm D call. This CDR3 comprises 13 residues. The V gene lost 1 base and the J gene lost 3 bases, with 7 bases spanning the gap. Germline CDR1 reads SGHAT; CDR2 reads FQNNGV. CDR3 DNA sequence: TGTGCCAGCAGCTTAGGGGCAGGCTACGAGCAGTACTTC. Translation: CASSLGAGYEQYF.

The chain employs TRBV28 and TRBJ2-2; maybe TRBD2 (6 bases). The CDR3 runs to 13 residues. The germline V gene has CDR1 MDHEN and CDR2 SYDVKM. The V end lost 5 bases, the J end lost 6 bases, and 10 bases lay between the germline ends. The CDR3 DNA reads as TGTGCCAGCAGTCGACTAGAACCCGGGGAGCTGTTTTTT. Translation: CASSRLEPGELFF.

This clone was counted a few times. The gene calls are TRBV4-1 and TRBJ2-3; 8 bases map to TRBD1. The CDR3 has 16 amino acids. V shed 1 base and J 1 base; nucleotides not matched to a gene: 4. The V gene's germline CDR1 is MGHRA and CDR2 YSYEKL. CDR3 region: CASSQGTGRRTDTQYF. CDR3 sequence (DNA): TGCGCCAGCAGCCAAGGGACAGGGAGACGCACAGATACGCAGTATTTT.

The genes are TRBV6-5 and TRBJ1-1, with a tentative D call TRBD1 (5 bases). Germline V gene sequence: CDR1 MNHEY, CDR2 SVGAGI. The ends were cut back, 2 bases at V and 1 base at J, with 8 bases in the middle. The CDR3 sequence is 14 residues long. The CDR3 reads CASSYPGGNTEAFF. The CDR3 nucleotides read TGTGCCAGCAGTTACCCGGGGGGGAACACTGAAGCTTTCTTT.

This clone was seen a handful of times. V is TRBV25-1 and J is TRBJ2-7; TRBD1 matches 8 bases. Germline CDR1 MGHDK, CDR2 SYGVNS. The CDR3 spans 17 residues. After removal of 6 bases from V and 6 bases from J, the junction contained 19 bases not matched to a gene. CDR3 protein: CASSPGRATGDPFEQYF. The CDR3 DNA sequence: TGTGCCAGCAGCCCGGGGCGGGCGACAGGGGATCCCTTCGAGCAGTACTTC.

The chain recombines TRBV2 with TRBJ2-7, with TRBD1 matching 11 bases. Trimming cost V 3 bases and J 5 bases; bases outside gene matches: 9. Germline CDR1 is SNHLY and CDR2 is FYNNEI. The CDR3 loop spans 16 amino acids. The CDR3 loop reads CASSERTGGAGHEQYF. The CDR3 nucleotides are TGTGCCAGCAGTGAGAGGACAGGGGGCGCGGGCCACGAGCAGTACTTC.

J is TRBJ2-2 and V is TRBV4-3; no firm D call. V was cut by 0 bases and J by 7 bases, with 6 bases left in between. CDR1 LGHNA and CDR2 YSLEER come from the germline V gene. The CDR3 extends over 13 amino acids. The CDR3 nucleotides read TGCGCCAGCAGCCAAGATCGTATCGGGGAGCTGTTTTTT. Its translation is CASSQDRIGELFF.

CDR3 region: CASFSRGSYNSPLHF. CDR3 nucleotides: TGTGCCAGCTTTAGCCGGGGCTCCTATAATTCACCCCTCCACTTT. The rearrangement joins TRBV28 to TRBJ1-6; no reliable D call. The CDR3 is 15 amino acids. The germline CDR1 and CDR2 sequences are MDHEN and SYDVKM. V was pared by 8 bases and J by 0 bases, with 11 bases between.

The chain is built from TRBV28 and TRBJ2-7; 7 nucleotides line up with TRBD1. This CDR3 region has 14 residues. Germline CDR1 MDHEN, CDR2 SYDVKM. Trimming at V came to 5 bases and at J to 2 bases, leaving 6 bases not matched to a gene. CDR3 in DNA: TGTGCCAGCAGTCACCGGGACAGAACCTACGAGCAGTACTTC. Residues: CASSHRDRTYEQYF.

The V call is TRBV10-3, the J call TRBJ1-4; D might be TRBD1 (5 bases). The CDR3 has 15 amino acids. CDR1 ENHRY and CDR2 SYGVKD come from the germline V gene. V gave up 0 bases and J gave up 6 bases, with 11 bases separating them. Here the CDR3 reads CAISESGGKDEKLFF. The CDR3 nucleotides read TGTGCCATCAGTGAGTCTGGGGGGAAGGATGAAAAACTGTTTTTT.

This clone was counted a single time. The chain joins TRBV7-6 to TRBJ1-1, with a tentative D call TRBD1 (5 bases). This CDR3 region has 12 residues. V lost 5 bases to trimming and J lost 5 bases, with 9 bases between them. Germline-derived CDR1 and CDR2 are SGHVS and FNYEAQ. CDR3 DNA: TGTGCCAGCAGCCCCTCAGGGACTGAAGCTTTCTTT. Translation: CASSPSGTEAFF.

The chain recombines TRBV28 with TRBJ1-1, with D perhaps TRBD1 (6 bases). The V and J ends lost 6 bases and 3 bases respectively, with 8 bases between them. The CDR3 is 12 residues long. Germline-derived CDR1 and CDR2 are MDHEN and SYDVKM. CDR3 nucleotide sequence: TGTGCCAGCAGAGAGGGGGACACTGAAGCTTTCTTT. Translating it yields CASREGDTEAFF.

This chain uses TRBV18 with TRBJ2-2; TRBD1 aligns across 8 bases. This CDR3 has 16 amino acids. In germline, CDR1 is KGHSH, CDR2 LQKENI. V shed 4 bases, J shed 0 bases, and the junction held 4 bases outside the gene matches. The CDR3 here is CASSLDRGSNTGELFF. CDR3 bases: TGTGCCAGCTCACTCGACAGGGGCTCGAACACCGGGGAGCTGTTTTTT.